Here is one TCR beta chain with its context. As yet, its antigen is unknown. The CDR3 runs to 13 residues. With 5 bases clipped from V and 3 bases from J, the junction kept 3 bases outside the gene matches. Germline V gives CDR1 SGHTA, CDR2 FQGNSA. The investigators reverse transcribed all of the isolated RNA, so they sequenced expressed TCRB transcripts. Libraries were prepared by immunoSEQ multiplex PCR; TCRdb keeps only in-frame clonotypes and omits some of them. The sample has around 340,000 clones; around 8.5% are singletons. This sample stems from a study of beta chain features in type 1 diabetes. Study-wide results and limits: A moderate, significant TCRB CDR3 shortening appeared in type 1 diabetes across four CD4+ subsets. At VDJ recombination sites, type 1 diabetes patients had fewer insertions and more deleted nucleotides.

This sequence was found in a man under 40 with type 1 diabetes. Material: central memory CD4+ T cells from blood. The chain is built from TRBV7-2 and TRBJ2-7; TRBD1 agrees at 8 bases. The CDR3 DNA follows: TGTGCCAGCAGCAAGGACAGGGTCTACGAGCAGTACTTC. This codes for CASSKDRVYEQYF.